This TCR beta chain was retrieved from a study of T cells in Graves' hyperthyroidism and ophthalmopathy. Study observations and caveats: Most thyroid clonotypes expanded above 0.001 appeared in blood too.

A Clinical Activity Score of at least 3, a NOSPECS grade of at least 4 and a duration under 3 months were recorded in the ophthalmopathy patients. Researchers barred patients who had uncontrolled infection, other autoimmune disease, pregnancy or lactation. The V gene's germline CDR1 is SGHDN and CDR2 FVKESK. This CDR3 spans 14 amino acids. The V end lost 1 base, the J end lost 7 bases, and 13 bases lay between the germline ends. Amplification yielded TCR beta CDR3 regions, with RNA transcripts as the source. During a first-round RT-PCR of the TCR CDR3, the HTBI primer set was used. Via MiXCR, TCRdb re-called the multiplex PCR reads, giving one row per CDR3 protein. The sample contains about 350,000 distinct CDR3 sequences, 15% to 20% of which appear only once. This clonotype was recorded a few times. What it binds is not known.

The sequenced sample was blood. V is TRBV14 and J is TRBJ2-5; no clear D. This TCR derives from a woman between 40 and 50 years old with Graves' ophthalmopathy. The CDR3 DNA reads TGTGCCAGCAGCCAAGGAACGAGTCTAGGGACCCAGTACTTC. The encoded protein is CASSQGTSLGTQYF.